A selection of T cell receptor beta chains follows, all from one sample in a study of OX40 agonist ivuxolimab in advanced cancers. Clones were sequenced by immunoSEQ multiplex PCR, and TCRdb holds only the in-frame ones, with some missing. Found here are 20,000 to 30,000 clones, under 90% of them singletons; the top ten hold more than 10%. Sequenced material: CD4+ or CD8+ T cells sorted from blood, taken in a trial of the OX40 agonist ivuxolimab. Receptors originate from an adult with an advanced solid tumor such as melanoma, head and neck, liver or kidney cancer. CDR3s include the opening cysteine and the closing phenylalanine or tryptophan. Each record gives: D gene, clone size, J gene, V gene, CDR3 protein, CDR3 DNA. The D gene is left open where the match is weak. Clone size appears in some rows only: once, few, many, or a class for an expanded clone.

D: TRBD1; size: .; J: TRBJ1-2; V: TRBV5-1; CDR3: CASSLDRGTINYGYTF; DNA: TGCGCCAGCAGCTTGGACAGGGGGACTATAAACTATGGCTACACCTTC
D: TRBD1; size: .; J: TRBJ2-5; V: TRBV19; CDR3: CASSIRGQGFVETQYF; DNA: TGTGCCAGTAGTATTAGGGGACAGGGTTTTGTGGAGACCCAGTACTTC
D: .; size: .; J: TRBJ1-2; V: TRBV29-1; CDR3: CSVEDLSRALYGYTF; DNA: TGCAGCGTTGAAGATCTTAGCAGGGCCCTCTATGGCTACACCTTC
D: .; size: .; J: TRBJ2-1; V: TRBV14; CDR3: CASSHLDISQWDEQFF; DNA: TGTGCCAGCAGCCACCTGGACATTAGCCAGTGGGATGAGCAGTTCTTC
D: TRBD1; size: .; J: TRBJ1-2; V: TRBV7-8; CDR3: CASSLAGRTGYGYTF; DNA: TGTGCCAGCAGCTTGGCCGGACGGACAGGGTATGGCTACACCTTC
D: TRBD1; size: .; J: TRBJ2-1; V: TRBV6-1; CDR3: CASSGTGRNEQFF; DNA: TGTGCCAGCAGTGGGACAGGTAGGAATGAGCAGTTCTTC
D: .; size: .; J: TRBJ1-2; V: TRBV4-2; CDR3: CASSGMMGYTF; DNA: TGTGCCAGCAGCGGTATGATGGGCTACACCTTC
D: .; size: .; J: TRBJ1-3; V: TRBV5-1; CDR3: CASSLALDSGHTIYF; DNA: TGCGCCAGCAGCTTGGCCTTGGACAGCGGACACACCATATATTTT
D: TRBD1; size: .; J: TRBJ1-2; V: TRBV2; CDR3: CASSEAETGFGYTF; DNA: TGTGCCAGCAGTGAAGCTGAGACAGGGTTCGGCTACACCTTC
D: .; size: .; J: TRBJ2-1; V: TRBV25-1; CDR3: CASSEGPSSYNEQFF; DNA: TGTGCCAGCAGTGAAGGTCCTAGCTCCTACAATGAGCAGTTCTTC
D: .; size: .; J: TRBJ1-5; V: TRBV6-5; CDR3: CASSSQPRGAGQPQHF; DNA: TGTGCCAGCAGTTCTCAACCGCGGGGGGCGGGTCAGCCCCAGCATTTT
D: .; size: .; J: TRBJ2-7; V: TRBV2; CDR3: CASRGPSYEQYF; DNA: TGTGCCAGCAGGGGACCTTCCTACGAGCAGTACTTC
D: TRBD1; size: .; J: TRBJ1-1; V: TRBV30; CDR3: CAWSDGGQATEAFF; DNA: TGTGCCTGGAGTGACGGTGGACAGGCGACTGAAGCTTTCTTT
D: TRBD2; size: .; J: TRBJ2-1; V: TRBV27; CDR3: CASSSPIAGDSYNEQFF; DNA: TGTGCCAGCAGTTCCCCCATAGCGGGGGACTCCTACAATGAGCAGTTCTTC
D: .; size: .; J: TRBJ2-3; V: TRBV4-1; CDR3: CASSQGGLTDTQYF; DNA: TGCGCCAGCAGCCAGGGTGGACTCACAGATACGCAGTATTTT
D: TRBD2; size: .; J: TRBJ2-1; V: TRBV11-1; CDR3: CASRSRGGDEQFF; DNA: TGTGCCAGCAGATCGCGGGGGGGCGATGAGCAGTTCTTC
D: .; size: once; J: TRBJ2-2; V: TRBV7-7; CDR3: CASSPRNTGELFF; DNA: TGTGCTAGCAGCCCCAGGAACACCGGGGAGCTGTTTTTT
D: TRBD1; size: .; J: TRBJ1-5; V: TRBV19; CDR3: CASRPAQGSHQPQHF; DNA: TGTGCCAGTAGACCTGCACAGGGGTCCCATCAGCCCCAGCATTTT
D: .; size: .; J: TRBJ1-5; V: TRBV18; CDR3: CASSPGPGHNQPQHF; DNA: TGTGCCAGCTCACCAGGGCCCGGCCACAATCAGCCCCAGCATTTT
D: TRBD1; size: .; J: TRBJ2-7; V: TRBV7-9; CDR3: CASSSDRGPNEQYF; DNA: TGTGCCAGCAGCTCGGACAGGGGGCCCAACGAGCAGTACTTC